These 26 T cell receptor beta chains originate from one sample sequenced in a study of shared T cell receptors in the human thymus. Some clones are missing from TCRdb's copy, which holds only in-frame ones; the method was immunoSEQ multiplex PCR. The sample carries hundreds of thousands of clones, around 87% recorded once. The sample was also linked to a second study, of human thymus T cells.

The sequencing sample was made of thymocytes. Source of these receptors: a boy under two years old with a congenital heart defect.

This clone showed up just once. The chain combines TRBV5-1 with TRBJ2-7, with 15 bases that match TRBD2. V was clipped by 5 bases and J by 2 bases; unmatched bases: 5. The CDR3 is 16 amino acids. CDR1 and CDR2 from the germline V gene are SGHRS and YFSETQ. The CDR3 loop reads CASRGRTSGRAYEQYF. Here the CDR3 DNA reads TGCGCCAGCAGAGGAAGGACTAGCGGGAGGGCCTACGAGCAGTACTTC. Full variable domain (missing parts from reference TRBV5-1 and TRBJ2-7): KAGVTQTPRYLIKTRGQQVTLSCSPISGHRSVSWYQQTPGQGLQFLFEYFSETQRNKGNFPGRFSGRQFSNSRSEMNVSTLELGDSALYLCASRGRTSGRAYEQYFGPGTRLTVT.

V gene TRBV6-5 combines with J gene TRBJ1-1; 7 bases map to TRBD1. CDR1 and CDR2 from the germline V gene are MNHEY and SVGAGI. The CDR3 covers 15 residues. V lost 4 bases to trimming and J lost 1 base; unmatched junction nucleotides: 6. DNA for the CDR3: TGTGCCAGCAGTTCATTATGGGACAGGAACACTGAAGCTTTCTTT. Protein product: CASSSLWDRNTEAFF.

This rearrangement joins TRBV18 to TRBJ1-1; 7 nucleotides align to TRBD1. Trimming removed 6 bases from V and 0 bases from J; junction bases left unmatched: 10. Germline CDR1 reads KGHSH; CDR2 reads LQKENI. The CDR3 runs 16 residues. The CDR3 coding sequence is TGTGCCAGCTCCTTCAAGGGGGCGCCGATGAACACTGAAGCTTTCTTT. Translation gives CASSFKGAPMNTEAFF.

This clone was detected a few times. In nucleotides, the CDR3 is TGCGCCAGCAGCCAAACTCAGGCTAGCGGGGGGCCTGAAGAGACCCAGTACTTC. This translates into CASSQTQASGGPEETQYF. The V and J genes are TRBV4-1 and TRBJ2-5; 11 bases are a match to TRBD2. CDR3 length: 18 amino acids. V trimming: 2 bases; J trimming: 3 bases; junction bases outside the gene matches: 11. CDR1 MGHRA and CDR2 YSYEKL come from the germline V gene.

This clone was observed a handful of times. The genes are TRBV19 and TRBJ2-2; TRBD1 might be the D (5 bases). Germline lookup yields CDR1 LNHDA and CDR2 SQIVND (reference sequence). The CDR3 covers 17 residues. With 5 bases removed from V and 6 bases from J, the gap between germline ends came to 22 bases. The CDR3 DNA reads as TGTGCCAGTAGTGGGGCCAAAGAGCAGGGATGGTCCGGGGAGCTGTTTTTT. This codes for CASSGAKEQGWSGELFF. Full variable domain (rest looked up from reference TRBV19 and TRBJ2-2): DGGITQSPKYLFRKEGQNVTLSCEQNLNHDAMYWYRQDPGQGLRLIYYSQIVNDFQKGDIAEGYSVSREKKESFPLTVTSAQKNPTAFYLCASSGAKEQGWSGELFFGEGSRLTVL.

This clone has only one observation. This likely comes from a read error, as the CDR3 has no conserved phenylalanine or tryptophan at its end. The chain is built from TRBV5-4 and TRBJ1-1, with a possible D match to TRBD1 (5 bases). Germline assignment: CDR1 SGHNT and CDR2 YYREEE (reference sequence). V was trimmed by 4 bases and J by 4 bases, leaving 11 bases between them. The CDR3 is 13 residues long. The CDR3 coding sequence is TGTGCCAGCAGCATCCCGACAGTCACTGAAGCTTTCCTT. Its translation: CASSIPTVTEAFL.

The chain uses TRBV18 and TRBJ1-6; TRBD1 aligns across 7 bases. Germline trimming cut 1 base from V and 6 bases from J; bases unmatched to any gene: 6. The CDR3 spans 16 residues. Per the germline V gene, CDR1 is KGHSH and CDR2 is LQKENI. The CDR3 sequence: CASSPRGRDSNSPLHF. The CDR3 region has the DNA TGTGCCAGCTCACCACGGGGCCGGGACAGTAATTCACCCCTCCACTTT.

V usage is TRBV5-6 and J usage is TRBJ1-1; 9 bases are a match to TRBD1. The CDR3 spans 16 residues. Losses at the gene ends were 3 bases for V and 5 bases for J; bases not matched to a gene: 11. Germline-derived CDR1 and CDR2 are SGHDT and YYEEEE. CDR3 DNA sequence: TGTGCCAGCAGCTGCACACCGGGACAGGGCGGGACTGAAGCTTTCTTT. This codes for CASSCTPGQGGTEAFF.

The V and J genes are TRBV9 and TRBJ2-1; 14 nucleotides match TRBD2. The CDR3 length is 15 residues. Germline values: CDR1 SGDLS, CDR2 YYNGEE. With V trimmed by 3 bases and J by 6 bases, 2 bases remained unmatched. The CDR3 protein is CASSEGTSGGNEQFF. CDR3 in DNA: TGTGCCAGCAGCGAGGGGACTAGCGGGGGCAATGAGCAGTTCTTC. Full variable domain (outside the CDR3, taken from reference TRBV9 and TRBJ2-1): DSGVTQTPKHLITATGQRVTLRCSPRSGDLSVYWYQQSLDQGLQFLIQYYNGEERAKGNILERFSAQQFPDLHSELNLSSLELGDSALYFCASSEGTSGGNEQFFGPGTRLTVL.

The chain couples TRBV7-2 to TRBJ2-7; a weak D match, TRBD1 (5 bases). CDR1 SGHTA and CDR2 FQGNSA come from the germline V gene. V dropped 6 bases and J dropped 2 bases, with 8 bases sitting between them. The CDR3 is made up of 12 amino acids. CDR3 residues: CASREGAYEQYF. CDR3 in DNA: TGTGCCAGCAGGGAAGGGGCCTACGAGCAGTACTTC. The full variable domain, with the rest looked up from reference TRBV7-2 and TRBJ2-7, is GAGVSQSPSNKVTEKGKDVELRCDPISGHTALYWYRQSLGQGLEFLIYFQGNSAPDKSGLPSDRFSAERTGGSVSTLTIQRTQQEDSAVYLCASREGAYEQYFGPGTRLTVT.

The chain uses TRBV30 and TRBJ1-4, with D possibly matching TRBD1 (5 bases). The CDR3 is 14 residues long. The V gene's germline CDR1 is GTSNPN and CDR2 SVGIG (reference sequence). The V end was cut by 6 bases, the J end by 0 bases, with 11 bases between. The CDR3 DNA sequence: TGTGCCTGTCGACAGTTTGCAACTAATGAAAAACTGTTTTTT. Translated, it gives CACRQFATNEKLFF.

The chain links TRBV19 to TRBJ1-5; a weak D match, TRBD1 (5 bases). CDR1 and CDR2 from the germline V gene are LNHDA and SQIVND (reference sequence). The CDR3 runs to 16 residues. Trimming cost V 6 bases and J 4 bases, with 19 bases left between them. CDR3 DNA: TGTGCCAGTAGACAAGTAAGCGGGACGGAGAATCAGCCCCAGCATTTT. Translating gives CASRQVSGTENQPQHF.

This sequence joins TRBV2 and TRBJ2-4; a weak D match, TRBD2 (5 bases). CDR3 length equals 12 residues. Germline CDR1 reads SNHLY; CDR2 reads FYNNEI. With 4 bases removed from V and 12 bases from J, the gap between germline ends came to 13 bases. CDR3 bases: TGTGCCAGCAGTGGGGCCGAAGGGAGTCAGTACTTC. It codes for CASSGAEGSQYF.

CDR3 sequence reads: CASSQDSVDSGYTF. The CDR3 DNA sequence: TGTGCCAGCAGCCAAGATTCTGTGGATAGCGGCTACACCTTC. This sequence joins TRBV14 and TRBJ1-2; D uncertain. V dropped 0 bases and J dropped 8 bases, with 13 bases sitting between them. Germline lookup yields CDR1 SGHDN and CDR2 FVKESK. The length of the CDR3 is 14 residues.

In this sample, this clone turned up once. The chain recombines TRBV4-1 with TRBJ2-7, with D perhaps TRBD1 (5 bases). CDR1 is MGHRA and CDR2 is YSYEKL in the germline V gene. V was clipped by 1 base and J by 8 bases, with 21 bases between them. The CDR3 runs 16 residues. DNA of the CDR3: TGCGCCAGCAGCCAAGTCCGGTTCAGGGCACCCTCCAAGCAGTACTTC. Encoded protein: CASSQVRFRAPSKQYF.

This rearrangement joins TRBV28 to TRBJ1-5; 8 nucleotides agree with TRBD1. The CDR3 is 15 residues long. J gave up 4 bases and V 1 base, and 3 bases lay outside the gene matches. The germline CDR1 and CDR2 sequences are MDHEN and SYDVKM. CDR3 DNA: TGTGCCAGCAGTTTATTACAGGGGGTGAATCAGCCCCAGCATTTT. It yields the protein CASSLLQGVNQPQHF.

This chain connects TRBV9 to TRBJ2-5; TRBD1 might be the D (5 bases). V dropped 0 bases and J dropped 5 bases, with 11 bases sitting between them. The CDR3 covers 14 residues. Per the germline V gene, CDR1 is SGDLS and CDR2 is YYNGEE. The CDR3 sequence is CASSVEVGAETQYF. In DNA, the CDR3 is TGTGCCAGCAGCGTAGAGGTAGGGGCCGAGACCCAGTACTTC.

This chain uses TRBV28 with TRBJ2-5; the D gene is possibly TRBD1 (6 bases). The CDR3 spans 17 residues. Deletions cut 5 bases from V and 2 bases from J, with 21 bases between. Germline loops: CDR1 MDHEN, CDR2 SYDVKM. This CDR3 is CASSNTRGGNEQETQYF. CDR3 bases: TGTGCCAGCAGTAACACCAGGGGTGGCAACGAGCAAGAGACCCAGTACTTC.

This clone was seen only a few times. The chain has TRBV7-9 and TRBJ1-1; weak D call: TRBD1 (6 bases). This CDR3 is built from 17 residues. The V gene's germline CDR1 is SEHNR and CDR2 FQNEAQ (reference sequence). V dropped 5 bases and J dropped 0 bases, with 19 bases sitting between them. For the CDR3, the DNA is TGTGCCAGCAGCCCCGTTGCAGGGGTAGGAATGAACACTGAAGCTTTCTTT. Its protein product is CASSPVAGVGMNTEAFF. The full variable domain, rest sourced from reference TRBV7-9 and TRBJ1-1, is DTGVSQNPRHKITKRGQNVTFRCDPISEHNRLYWYRQTLGQGPEFLTYFQNEAQLEKSRLLSDRFSAERPKGSFSTLEIQRTEQGDSAMYLCASSPVAGVGMNTEAFFGQGTRLTVV.

This clone was seen just once. The chain employs TRBV5-1 and TRBJ1-2, with 9 bases fitting TRBD1. V shed 0 bases and J 3 bases; nucleotides not matched to a gene: 0. The CDR3 loop spans 14 amino acids. Germline V gene lookup returns CDR1 SGHRS and CDR2 YFSETQ. CDR3 nucleotide sequence: TGCGCCAGCAGCTTGGGGGACAGGGACTATGGCTACACCTTC. It codes for CASSLGDRDYGYTF.

The count of this clone is one. The V and J genes are TRBV27 and TRBJ2-7; the match to TRBD2 covers 8 bases. Trimming cost V 3 bases and J 6 bases; bases outside gene matches: 7. The CDR3 extends over 14 amino acids. Looked up from germline, CDR1 is MNHEY and CDR2 is SMNVEV (reference sequence). Here the CDR3 reads CASSLESTSAEQYF. The CDR3 DNA sequence: TGTGCCAGCAGTTTGGAGTCGACTAGCGCCGAGCAGTACTTC.

This chain joins TRBV4-3 and TRBJ2-1; 14 nucleotides align to TRBD2. CDR3 length equals 19 residues. The V gene end was trimmed by 4 bases and the J gene end by 5 bases; junction bases not matched to a gene: 13. Germline values: CDR1 LGHNA, CDR2 YSLEER. CDR3: CASSRQGLAGVSPHNEQFF. The CDR3 nucleotides read TGCGCCAGCAGCCGCCAGGGACTAGCGGGAGTATCCCCCCACAATGAGCAGTTCTTC.

The V gene is TRBV14, the J gene TRBJ1-3; D is ambiguous. V lost 4 bases and J lost 0, with 7 bases in between. From germline, CDR1 is SGHDN and CDR2 FVKESK. This CDR3 is 14 amino acids long. This CDR3 is CASSLHSSGNTIYF. DNA of the CDR3: TGTGCCAGCAGCCTCCACAGCTCTGGAAACACCATATATTTT. The full variable domain, with the rest looked up from reference TRBV14 and TRBJ1-3, is EAGVTQFPSHSVIEKGQTVTLRCDPISGHDNLYWYRRVMGKEIKFLLHFVKESKQDESGMPNNRFLAERTGGTYSTLKVQPAELEDSGVYFCASSLHSSGNTIYFGEGSWLTVV.

This clone was counted a few times. The V call is TRBV5-4, the J call TRBJ1-2; D might be TRBD1 (5 bases). The CDR3 loop spans 13 amino acids. The V gene's germline CDR1 is SGHNT and CDR2 YYREEE (reference sequence). Trimming cost V 5 bases and J 4 bases, with 12 bases left between them. Here the CDR3 DNA reads TGTGCCAGCAGGAGTGTACAGGCCTATGGCTACACCTTC. Translating it yields CASRSVQAYGYTF.

This rearrangement joins TRBV21-1 to TRBJ1-2. TRBV21-1 is a documented pseudogene. The CDR3 totals 15 residues. The CDR3 DNA follows: TGTGCCAGCCATCGGATCCCTGGGGGGTACTATGGCTACACCTTC. Its translation is CASHRIPGGYYGYTF.

This sequence joins TRBV5-5 and TRBJ2-5, with 7 bases identical to TRBD1. The junction had 14 bases not matched to a gene; V was cut back by 4 bases and J by 5 bases. Germline values: CDR1 SGHKS, CDR2 YYEKEE (reference sequence). CDR3 length equals 16 residues. The DNA for the CDR3 is TGTGCCAGCAGCCGAGACAGGGTCGGGGATTCGGAGACCCAGTACTTC. Amino acid sequence: CASSRDRVGDSETQYF.